Reported below is one TCR beta chain. The target antigen is unknown. MiXCR, applied by TCRdb to the reads, yields one record per CDR3 protein. The sample shows roughly 200,000 distinct CDR3 sequences, approximately 18% of them seen only once. This record comes from a study of T cell repertoires in cytomegalovirus infection. Turning to the study itself: A matching HLA type, together with CMV infection, was signaled by public TCR beta signatures.

Study-wide points: There were carriers of CMV plus the relevant HLA, and cumulative public TCR beta family frequency identified them. Clonotypes of TCR beta that were HLA-C-restricted and CMV-specific dominated the ex vivo response.

With 4 bases removed from V and 0 bases from J, the gap between germline ends came to 10 bases. This CDR3 region has 14 residues. This sequence originates from a human donor in good health (CMV status not recorded). Some clones in this sample may be carry-over from other donors' samples. The sequencing input was CD8+ T cells from PBMCs. V and J are TRBV12-3 or TRBV12-4 and TRBJ2-7, with TRBD2 as a possible D gene (6 bases). CDR3 amino acids: CASSSGLPSYEQYF. CDR3 sequence (DNA): TGTGCCAGCAGTTCGGGACTCCCCTCCTACGAGCAGTACTTC.